This T cell receptor beta chain was captured by sequencing in a study of T-cell reconstitution after alpha-beta-depleted transplantation in children. Trimming stripped 6 bases from V and 4 bases from J, with 25 bases between. In germline, CDR1 is MGHDK, CDR2 SYGVNS. The CDR3 length is 18 residues. The library targeted TCRbeta and was prepared with unique molecular identifiers. TCRdb redid the calling of the PCR reads with MiXCR, one entry per CDR3 protein. This table holds hundreds of thousands of distinct CDR3 sequences, about a quarter found once. This clonotype appeared many times. This chain connects TRBV25-1 to TRBJ1-3; maybe TRBD1 (5 bases). The clonotype originates from a girl aged 2-10 years with Fanconi anemia, due to receive a stem cell transplant. The specimen was PBMCs, collected before TCRalphabeta/CD19-depleted stem cell transplant. CDR3 sequence reads: CASRVNHRTGTPGNTIYF. The CDR3 nucleotides are TGTGCCAGCAGAGTAAACCACCGAACCGGGACGCCAGGAAACACCATATATTTT. The full variable domain, with the rest looked up from reference TRBV25-1 and TRBJ1-3, is EADIYQTPRYLVIGTGKKITLECSQTMGHDKMYWYQQDPGMELHLIHYSYGVNSTEKGDLSSESTVSRIRTEHFPLTLESARPSHTSQYLCASRVNHRTGTPGNTIYFGEGSWLTVV.